A selection of T cell receptor beta chains follows, all from one sample in a study of T cells in Graves' hyperthyroidism and ophthalmopathy. TCRdb analysed the multiplex PCR reads with MiXCR anew, one entry per CDR3 protein. In the table there are around 800,000 distinct CDR3 sequences, roughly 40% of which are singletons. The sample consisted of blood. These receptors were obtained from a man in his late teens or twenties with Graves' hyperthyroidism. CDR3s leave out the opening cysteine and the closing phenylalanine or tryptophan. Fields, in order: clone size, CDR3 length, J gene, V gene, CDR3 protein. Where a row states a size, it is once, few, many or the class of an expanded clone; other rows omit it.

clone_size: -; cdr3_length: 12; j_call: TRBJ2-7; v_call: TRBV7-2; cdr3_aa: ASRKDRPPYEQY
clone_size: once; cdr3_length: 12; j_call: TRBJ1-1; v_call: TRBV29-1; cdr3_aa: SVVRGGLATEAF
clone_size: few; cdr3_length: 12; j_call: TRBJ2-7; v_call: TRBV20-1; cdr3_aa: SARVRQGIDEQY
clone_size: -; cdr3_length: 14; j_call: TRBJ2-5; v_call: TRBV4-1; cdr3_aa: ASSQPGRGGQETQY
clone_size: -; cdr3_length: 13; j_call: TRBJ1-5; v_call: TRBV6-5; cdr3_aa: ASSYSTGSNQPQH
clone_size: few; cdr3_length: 13; j_call: TRBJ2-7; v_call: TRBV4-1; cdr3_aa: ASSQGQQGIYEQY
clone_size: few; cdr3_length: 13; j_call: TRBJ2-7; v_call: TRBV5-1; cdr3_aa: ASSVTEPYSYEQY
clone_size: -; cdr3_length: 13; j_call: TRBJ1-1; v_call: TRBV7-9; cdr3_aa: ASSLVNAGNTEAF
clone_size: few; cdr3_length: 12; j_call: TRBJ2-2; v_call: TRBV29-1; cdr3_aa: SVIQKGGSGELF
clone_size: once; cdr3_length: 9; j_call: TRBJ1-1; v_call: TRBV7-9; cdr3_aa: ASRGAVEAF
clone_size: -; cdr3_length: 13; j_call: TRBJ1-1; v_call: TRBV6-5; cdr3_aa: ASSYEGRGFSEAF
clone_size: -; cdr3_length: 13; j_call: TRBJ2-2; v_call: TRBV2; cdr3_aa: ASSLLDWGSGELF
clone_size: -; cdr3_length: 15; j_call: TRBJ2-2; v_call: TRBV29-1; cdr3_aa: SPRPLAGASSTGELF
clone_size: many; cdr3_length: 10; j_call: TRBJ2-5; v_call: TRBV29-1; cdr3_aa: SVGYSQETQY
clone_size: -; cdr3_length: 15; j_call: TRBJ1-3; v_call: TRBV7-2; cdr3_aa: ASSQEKGLRSGNTIY
clone_size: -; cdr3_length: 10; j_call: TRBJ1-1; v_call: TRBV5-6; cdr3_aa: ASSSTGVEAF
clone_size: -; cdr3_length: 13; j_call: TRBJ2-2; v_call: TRBV20-1; cdr3_aa: SARGLQGARGELF
clone_size: -; cdr3_length: 11; j_call: TRBJ1-1; v_call: TRBV6-1; cdr3_aa: ASSEAKVNEAF
clone_size: once; cdr3_length: 8; j_call: TRBJ1-2; v_call: TRBV7-9; cdr3_aa: ASSAGAST
clone_size: once; cdr3_length: 17; j_call: TRBJ2-3; v_call: TRBV7-2; cdr3_aa: ASSSGTSGGAWRTDTQY
clone_size: many; cdr3_length: 13; j_call: TRBJ1-6; v_call: TRBV19; cdr3_aa: ASSIGREVNSPLH
clone_size: -; cdr3_length: 11; j_call: TRBJ2-3; v_call: TRBV29-1; cdr3_aa: SVSPASTDTQY
clone_size: many; cdr3_length: 15; j_call: TRBJ1-5; v_call: TRBV7-8; cdr3_aa: ASSARTGPNPNQPQH
clone_size: many; cdr3_length: 12; j_call: TRBJ2-2; v_call: TRBV10-3; cdr3_aa: AISGTSATGELF
clone_size: few; cdr3_length: 11; j_call: TRBJ2-7; v_call: TRBV12-3/TRBV12-4; cdr3_aa: ASSLLRGDEQY
clone_size: -; cdr3_length: 14; j_call: TRBJ1-2; v_call: TRBV25-1; cdr3_aa: ASSAPPGTEALGYT
clone_size: few; cdr3_length: 13; j_call: TRBJ2-5; v_call: TRBV20-1; cdr3_aa: SARDLGGPGETQY
clone_size: -; cdr3_length: 13; j_call: TRBJ1-1; v_call: TRBV6-1; cdr3_aa: ASSEGATMNTEAF
clone_size: few; cdr3_length: 14; j_call: TRBJ2-2; v_call: TRBV9; cdr3_aa: ASSVQAGEYTGELF
clone_size: -; cdr3_length: 12; j_call: TRBJ2-7; v_call: TRBV5-1; cdr3_aa: ASSPTWTGGEQY
clone_size: -; cdr3_length: 11; j_call: TRBJ2-7; v_call: TRBV7-9; cdr3_aa: ASSHSGTDEQY
clone_size: -; cdr3_length: 11; j_call: TRBJ1-1; v_call: TRBV12-3/TRBV12-4; cdr3_aa: ASRTTGNSEAF
clone_size: -; cdr3_length: 12; j_call: TRBJ2-7; v_call: TRBV6-5; cdr3_aa: ASSVRTISYEQY
clone_size: -; cdr3_length: 14; j_call: TRBJ2-7; v_call: TRBV20-1; cdr3_aa: SASLGLAGALGEQY
clone_size: once; cdr3_length: 13; j_call: TRBJ1-1; v_call: TRBV4-1; cdr3_aa: ASSLPRSAGTEAF
clone_size: few; cdr3_length: 12; j_call: TRBJ2-5; v_call: TRBV11-2; cdr3_aa: ASSLDRLPETQY
clone_size: few; cdr3_length: 13; j_call: TRBJ1-6; v_call: TRBV5-5; cdr3_aa: ASGKTGWGNSPLH
clone_size: many; cdr3_length: 13; j_call: TRBJ2-2; v_call: TRBV12-3/TRBV12-4; cdr3_aa: ASSPDSQNTGELF
clone_size: -; cdr3_length: 13; j_call: TRBJ1-5; v_call: TRBV6-5; cdr3_aa: ASSYLMGGGQPQH
clone_size: few; cdr3_length: 12; j_call: TRBJ1-5; v_call: TRBV6-1; cdr3_aa: ASRGDSGSQPQH
clone_size: many; cdr3_length: 11; j_call: TRBJ2-5; v_call: TRBV7-2; cdr3_aa: ASRNRPGETQY
clone_size: many; cdr3_length: 9; j_call: TRBJ1-2; v_call: TRBV29-1; cdr3_aa: SFGTGDGYT
clone_size: -; cdr3_length: 13; j_call: TRBJ2-2; v_call: TRBV4-3; cdr3_aa: ASGGGASNTGELF